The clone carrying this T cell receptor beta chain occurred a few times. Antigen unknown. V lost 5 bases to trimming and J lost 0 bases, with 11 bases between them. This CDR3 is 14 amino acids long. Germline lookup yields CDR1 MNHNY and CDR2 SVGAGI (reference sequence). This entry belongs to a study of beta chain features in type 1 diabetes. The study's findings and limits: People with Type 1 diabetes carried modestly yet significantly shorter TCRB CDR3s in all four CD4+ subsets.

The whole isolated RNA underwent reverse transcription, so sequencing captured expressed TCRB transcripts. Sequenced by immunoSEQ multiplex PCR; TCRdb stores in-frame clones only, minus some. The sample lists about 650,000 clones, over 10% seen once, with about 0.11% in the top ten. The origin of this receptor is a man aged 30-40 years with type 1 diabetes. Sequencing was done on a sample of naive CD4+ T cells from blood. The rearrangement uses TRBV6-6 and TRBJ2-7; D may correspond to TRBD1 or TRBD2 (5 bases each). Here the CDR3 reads CASSLQGASYEQYF. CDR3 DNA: TGTGCCAGCAGTCTCCAGGGAGCCTCCTACGAGCAGTACTTC.